The next 32 T cell receptor beta chains were all read from a single sample in a study of cytomegalovirus exposure and HLA in healthy donors. In the PCR, 60 Vbeta and 13 Jbeta primers were used. Some clones are missing from TCRdb's copy, which holds only in-frame ones; the method was immunoSEQ multiplex PCR. The sample consists of 150,000 to 200,000 clones, about 75% of them appearing once. The sequenced sample was PBMCs. The receptor set was obtained from a man between 18 and 29 years old in good health and CMV-seropositive.

This chain connects TRBV4-1 to TRBJ1-4; no clear D gene. CDR1 MGHRA and CDR2 YSYEKL come from the germline V gene. This CDR3 contains 15 residues. V was clipped by 0 bases and J by 8 bases, with 13 bases between them. DNA of the CDR3: TGCGCCAGCAGCCAAGACGGCAAAAGCGGGGAAAAACTGTTTTTT. Protein product: CASSQDGKSGEKLFF.

The V call is TRBV18, the J call TRBJ2-5; tentatively, D is TRBD2 (6 bases). The V and J ends lost 3 bases and 4 bases respectively, with 9 bases between them. Germline CDR1 reads KGHSH; CDR2 reads LQKENI. This CDR3 has 13 residues. The CDR3 region is CASSPEGGETQYF. The CDR3 DNA sequence: TGTGCCAGCTCACCTGAGGGAGGAGAGACCCAGTACTTC. The variable domain in full, with the rest retrieved from reference TRBV18 and TRBJ2-5, is NAGVMQNPRHLVRRRGQEARLRCSPMKGHSHVYWYRQLPEEGLKFMVYLQKENIIDESGMPKERFSAEFPKEGPSILRIQQVVRGDSAAYFCASSPEGGETQYFGPGTRLLVL.

This clone came up once. The chain couples TRBV10-3 to TRBJ1-5; D is undetermined. In germline, CDR1 is ENHRY, CDR2 SYGVKD. There are 14 residues in the CDR3. Trimming cost V 2 bases and J 5 bases, with 10 bases left between them. The CDR3 spells CAISEEAADQPQHF. CDR3 DNA: TGTGCCATCAGTGAGGAGGCAGCGGATCAGCCCCAGCATTTT.

This clone was seen more than once but under ten times. This chain links TRBV6-1 with TRBJ1-4; D is unresolved. V dropped 2 bases and J dropped 15 bases, with 16 bases sitting between them. The CDR3 runs to 13 residues. The germline CDR1 and CDR2 sequences are MNHNS and SASEGT. CDR3 in DNA: TGTGCCAGCAGTGAATACCCGGGCGGGGAGGTGTTTTTT. It is translated as CASSEYPGGEVFF.

This sequence joins TRBV6-5 and TRBJ1-2; 7 bases fit TRBD1. Germline V gene lookup returns CDR1 MNHEY and CDR2 SVGAGI. The CDR3 is made up of 15 amino acids. The trim removed 3 bases at V and 4 bases at J, leaving 8 bases unmatched. CDR3 coding DNA: TGTGCCAGCAGTTATTCGCAGGGGGGTGGCTATGGCTACACCTTC. As protein: CASSYSQGGGYGYTF.

The chain carries TRBV5-8 and TRBJ2-5; 10 bases are shared with TRBD1. Germline V CDR1 and CDR2: SGHTS, YDEGEE. V dropped 2 bases and J dropped 5; count of bases not matched to a gene: 9. This CDR3 has 16 residues. As DNA, the CDR3 is TGTGCCAGCAGCTTAATCGGGACAGGGGTAATCGAGACCCAGTACTTC. Translating it yields CASSLIGTGVIETQYF.

The V and J genes are TRBV9 and TRBJ2-2; unclear D gene. V was shortened by 0 bases and J by 0 bases, with 6 bases between the two germline ends. This CDR3 comprises 15 residues. Germline V gene sequence: CDR1 SGDLS, CDR2 YYNGEE. In DNA, the CDR3 is TGTGCCAGCAGCGTAGGAGTTTCGAACACCGGGGAGCTGTTTTTT. Protein product: CASSVGVSNTGELFF.

This clone was picked up a small number of times. The CDR3 DNA reads as TGTGCCAGCAGCCAACAGCGGAACTATGGCTACACCTTC. It yields the protein CASSQQRNYGYTF. The chain uses TRBV16 and TRBJ1-2; the D is unclear. This CDR3 is 13 amino acids long. Germline loops: CDR1 KGHSY, CDR2 FQNENV. Trimming pared 2 bases from V and 2 bases from J, leaving 6 bases between.

This clone showed up just once. This chain joins TRBV6-5 and TRBJ1-1, with 8 bases lining up with TRBD1. This CDR3 is built from 16 residues. CDR1 is MNHEY and CDR2 is SVGAGI in the germline V gene. J was trimmed by 2 bases and V by 3 bases; bases with no gene match: 8. The CDR3, as DNA: TGTGCCAGCAGTTATACAGGGGGTGGAATCAACACTGAAGCTTTCTTT. This translates into CASSYTGGGINTEAFF.

Points on this clone: The sample contains more than one DNA sequence encoding this CDR3. The chain has TRBV9 and TRBJ2-1; D perhaps matches TRBD2 (7 bases). The CDR3 contains 16 residues. Trimming took off 3 bases at V and 8 bases at J, with 21 bases between the two ends. Germline V CDR1 and CDR2: SGDLS, YYNGEE. The CDR3: CASSAQGGGPLYEQFF. CDR3 in DNA: TGTGCCAGCAGCGCCCAAGGGGGGGGACCCCTGTATGAGCAGTTCTTC.

This clone was recorded a few times. The CDR3 loop is CASSGSLLETF. DNA for the CDR3: TGTGCCAGTAGTGGCTCATTGCTAGAAACCTTC. V and J are TRBV19 and TRBJ1-2, with D unclear. Trimming removed 5 bases at V and 14 bases at J, with 15 bases between. The length of the CDR3 is 11 residues. From germline, CDR1 is LNHDA and CDR2 SQIVND (reference sequence).

The CDR3 nucleotides are TGTGCCTGGAGGGTCGTTCAGGGGGGCGGCTACACCTTC. The encoded protein is CAWRVVQGGGYTF. The J gene is TRBJ1-2, the V gene TRBV30, with 7 bases aligning to TRBD1. V was pared by 3 bases and J by 8 bases, with 9 bases of the junction left unmatched. The CDR3 has 13 amino acids. CDR1 and CDR2 from the germline V gene are GTSNPN and SVGIG (reference sequence).

The chain is built from TRBV4-2 and TRBJ1-1; TRBD1 is a possible D gene (5 bases). Trimming pared 0 bases from V and 4 bases from J, leaving 12 bases between. The CDR3 is 15 residues long. Per germline, CDR1 LGHNA and CDR2 YNFKEQ. This CDR3 is CASSQEARGTTEAFF. For the CDR3, the DNA is TGTGCCAGCAGCCAAGAAGCCCGGGGGACCACTGAAGCTTTCTTT.

The chain employs TRBV6-5 and TRBJ1-2, with 9 bases fitting TRBD1. CDR1 and CDR2 from the germline V gene are MNHEY and SVGAGI. V dropped 6 bases and J dropped 4; count of bases not matched to a gene: 3. This CDR3 spans 13 amino acids. The CDR3 DNA reads as TGTGCCAGCAGGGGGACAGGGCTCTATGGCTACACCTTC. Translated: CASRGTGLYGYTF.

The chain recombines TRBV27 with TRBJ2-5; D remains unclear. Trimming took 0 bases from V and 5 from J, leaving 7 bases between them. CDR1 is MNHEY and CDR2 is SMNVEV in the germline V gene (reference sequence). The CDR3 consists of 13 residues. CDR3 DNA: TGTGCCAGCAGTTTATCTGTCGTGGAGACCCAGTACTTC. Its translation is CASSLSVVETQYF.

The chain uses TRBV27 and TRBJ2-6; D is possibly TRBD1 (6 bases). This CDR3 comprises 17 residues. The V gene lost 9 bases and the J gene lost 0 bases, with 18 bases spanning the gap. CDR1 is MNHEY and CDR2 is SMNVEV in the germline V gene (reference sequence). The CDR3: CASHAGQGISGANVLTF. The CDR3 bases are TGTGCCAGTCATGCGGGCCAGGGGATCTCTGGGGCCAACGTCCTGACTTTC.

The CDR3 DNA reads as TGTGCCTGGAGTAATACGGTTCCCTATGGCTACACCTTC. Protein sequence: CAWSNTVPYGYTF. J is TRBJ1-2 and V is TRBV30; D unresolved. Trimming removed 2 bases from V and 4 bases from J, with 11 bases in between. This CDR3 region has 13 residues. Germline loops: CDR1 GTSNPN, CDR2 SVGIG (reference sequence).

The J gene is TRBJ2-2, the V gene TRBV19, with 13 bases matching TRBD2. There are 18 residues in the CDR3. Germline V CDR1 and CDR2: LNHDA, SQIVND (reference sequence). The junction had 11 bases not matched to a gene; V was cut back by 7 bases and J by 3 bases. CDR3 region: CASTSPRLAGGDTGELFF. CDR3 sequence (DNA): TGTGCCAGTACCTCCCCCCGACTAGCGGGGGGTGACACCGGGGAGCTGTTTTTT.

The genes are TRBV27 and TRBJ2-2; TRBD2 matches 11 bases. The CDR3 has 17 residues. The V gene end was trimmed by 5 bases and the J gene end by 0 bases; junction bases not matched to a gene: 5. The germline gives CDR1 MNHEY, CDR2 SMNVEV (reference sequence). Here the CDR3 reads CASSHGLAGSNTGELFF. CDR3 nucleotides: TGTGCCAGCAGTCACGGACTAGCGGGTTCGAACACCGGGGAGCTGTTTTTT.

V and J are TRBV27 and TRBJ1-4, with 8 positions matching TRBD1. The ends lost 8 bases at V and 7 bases at J; junction bases unmatched: 9. This CDR3 has 14 residues. CDR1 is MNHEY and CDR2 is SMNVEV in the germline V gene (reference sequence). CDR3 amino acids: CASGDDRGREKLFF. CDR3 in DNA: TGTGCCAGCGGGGATGACAGGGGCCGTGAAAAACTGTTTTTT.

This clone showed up just a few times. V is TRBV15 and J is TRBJ2-1; 7 bases map to TRBD2. The CDR3 extends over 17 amino acids. Trimming removed 0 bases from V and 1 base from J; junction bases left unmatched: 6. The germline V gene encodes CDR1 LNHNV and CDR2 YYDKDF (reference sequence). The CDR3 bases are TGTGCCACCAGCAGAGATGGGCTAGCGGATTCCTACAATGAGCAGTTCTTC. This encodes CATSRDGLADSYNEQFF.

V is TRBV27 and J is TRBJ1-5, with 7 bases that match TRBD1. The CDR3 consists of 16 residues. Germline V gives CDR1 MNHEY, CDR2 SMNVEV (reference sequence). V shed 4 bases and J 2 bases; nucleotides not matched to a gene: 8. The CDR3 spells CASSSDRPIGNQPQHF. CDR3 DNA: TGTGCCAGCAGTTCGGACAGGCCCATCGGCAATCAGCCCCAGCATTTT.

This chain links TRBV6-1 with TRBJ1-2; TRBD1 is a possible D gene (6 bases). CDR3 size: 14 residues. Germline V CDR1 and CDR2: MNHNS, SASEGT. V was cut by 6 bases and J by 5 bases, with 16 bases left in between. The CDR3 here is CASRSAGAGYGYTF. The CDR3 region has the DNA TGTGCCAGCAGGTCGGCAGGGGCAGGGTATGGCTACACCTTC.

This chain links TRBV11-2 with TRBJ1-6; D remains ambiguous. This CDR3 has 15 residues. The V end lost 1 base, the J end lost 7 bases, and 11 bases lay between the germline ends. Germline V gene data show CDR1 as SGHAT and CDR2 as FQNNGV. This CDR3 is CASSLGPHLNSPLHF. The CDR3 DNA follows: TGTGCCAGCAGCTTAGGGCCCCATCTGAATTCACCCCTCCACTTT.

This clone appeared a few times. Other DNA sequences in the same sample also yield this CDR3. The chain uses TRBV5-1 and TRBJ1-3; 10 positions match TRBD1. The V and J ends lost 0 bases and 8 bases, in that order; junction bases with no gene match: 2. This CDR3 region has 14 residues. Germline CDR1 is SGHRS and CDR2 is YFSETQ. CDR3 DNA: TGCGCCAGCAGCTTGGGACAGGGGGCGGACACCATATATTTT. Protein product: CASSLGQGADTIYF.

The table lists this clone with a count of one. This chain uses TRBV11-3 with TRBJ2-1; 7 bases are a match to TRBD2. J lost 5 bases, V lost 3 bases, and 1 base had no gene match. The CDR3 covers 13 residues. Germline V gene data show CDR1 as SGHNT and CDR2 as YENEEA. CDR3 sequence: CASSLGLNNEQFF. For the CDR3, the DNA is TGTGCCAGCAGCTTGGGACTAAACAATGAGCAGTTCTTC.

On this clone itself: This could be a read error, since a much larger clone is one nucleotide away. J is TRBJ1-4 and V is TRBV29-1; D uncertain. Germline V gene lookup returns CDR1 SQVTM and CDR2 ANQGSEA. The CDR3 loop spans 11 amino acids. Trimming shortened V by 5 bases and J by 4 bases, and 5 bases separated the two germline ends. This CDR3 reads CSVRDNEKLFF. DNA for the CDR3: TGCAGCGTTCGGGATAATGAAAAACTGTTTTTT.

The J gene is TRBJ2-2, the V gene TRBV6-1, with D unresolved. CDR3 size: 14 residues. Germline V gene data show CDR1 as MNHNS and CDR2 as SASEGT. V was cut by 3 bases and J by 4 bases, with 9 bases left in between. The CDR3 nucleotides are TGTGCCAGCAGTGACACGGGTGGCACCGGGGAGCTGTTTTTT. This translates into CASSDTGGTGELFF.

V and J are TRBV30 and TRBJ2-3, with a possible D match to TRBD2 (5 bases). CDR1 GTSNPN and CDR2 SVGIG come from the germline V gene (reference sequence). Trimming removed 5 bases at V and 5 bases at J, with 11 bases between. The CDR3 has 12 amino acids. The DNA of the CDR3 is TGTGCCTGGGCCTGGGCGGGAGATACGCAGTATTTT. This gives the protein CAWAWAGDTQYF. The full variable domain, completed using reference TRBV30 and TRBJ2-3, is SQTIHQWPATLVQPVGSPLSLECTVEGTSNPNLYWYRQAAGRGLQLLFYSVGIGQISSEVPQNLSASRPQDRQFILSSKKLLLSDSGFYLCAWAWAGDTQYFGPGTRLTVL.

This clone occurred once. The V call is TRBV6-5, the J call TRBJ2-3, with D maybe TRBD2 (6 bases). Germline V gives CDR1 MNHEY, CDR2 SVGAGI. The CDR3 covers 15 residues. Trimming removed 1 base at V and 2 bases at J, with 10 bases between. This CDR3 reads CASSYFRDSTDTQYF. The DNA for the CDR3 is TGTGCCAGCAGTTACTTCCGGGACTCCACAGATACGCAGTATTTT.

V usage is TRBV28 and J usage is TRBJ2-1; TRBD1 matches 8 bases. V shed 2 bases, J shed 10 bases, and the junction held 4 bases outside the gene matches. Germline V gene data show CDR1 as MDHEN and CDR2 as SYDVKM. The CDR3 has 13 residues. The CDR3 sequence: CASSLTGTGEQFF. The CDR3 DNA reads as TGTGCCAGCAGTTTAACTGGGACAGGCGAGCAGTTCTTC.

The V and J genes are TRBV19 and TRBJ2-1, with TRBD2 matching 12 bases. This CDR3 spans 14 amino acids. V dropped 6 bases and J dropped 8; count of bases not matched to a gene: 5. Looked up from germline, CDR1 is LNHDA and CDR2 is SQIVND (reference sequence). This CDR3 reads CASRTSGGSDEQFF. The CDR3 coding sequence is TGTGCCAGTAGAACTAGCGGGGGGTCGGATGAGCAGTTCTTC.